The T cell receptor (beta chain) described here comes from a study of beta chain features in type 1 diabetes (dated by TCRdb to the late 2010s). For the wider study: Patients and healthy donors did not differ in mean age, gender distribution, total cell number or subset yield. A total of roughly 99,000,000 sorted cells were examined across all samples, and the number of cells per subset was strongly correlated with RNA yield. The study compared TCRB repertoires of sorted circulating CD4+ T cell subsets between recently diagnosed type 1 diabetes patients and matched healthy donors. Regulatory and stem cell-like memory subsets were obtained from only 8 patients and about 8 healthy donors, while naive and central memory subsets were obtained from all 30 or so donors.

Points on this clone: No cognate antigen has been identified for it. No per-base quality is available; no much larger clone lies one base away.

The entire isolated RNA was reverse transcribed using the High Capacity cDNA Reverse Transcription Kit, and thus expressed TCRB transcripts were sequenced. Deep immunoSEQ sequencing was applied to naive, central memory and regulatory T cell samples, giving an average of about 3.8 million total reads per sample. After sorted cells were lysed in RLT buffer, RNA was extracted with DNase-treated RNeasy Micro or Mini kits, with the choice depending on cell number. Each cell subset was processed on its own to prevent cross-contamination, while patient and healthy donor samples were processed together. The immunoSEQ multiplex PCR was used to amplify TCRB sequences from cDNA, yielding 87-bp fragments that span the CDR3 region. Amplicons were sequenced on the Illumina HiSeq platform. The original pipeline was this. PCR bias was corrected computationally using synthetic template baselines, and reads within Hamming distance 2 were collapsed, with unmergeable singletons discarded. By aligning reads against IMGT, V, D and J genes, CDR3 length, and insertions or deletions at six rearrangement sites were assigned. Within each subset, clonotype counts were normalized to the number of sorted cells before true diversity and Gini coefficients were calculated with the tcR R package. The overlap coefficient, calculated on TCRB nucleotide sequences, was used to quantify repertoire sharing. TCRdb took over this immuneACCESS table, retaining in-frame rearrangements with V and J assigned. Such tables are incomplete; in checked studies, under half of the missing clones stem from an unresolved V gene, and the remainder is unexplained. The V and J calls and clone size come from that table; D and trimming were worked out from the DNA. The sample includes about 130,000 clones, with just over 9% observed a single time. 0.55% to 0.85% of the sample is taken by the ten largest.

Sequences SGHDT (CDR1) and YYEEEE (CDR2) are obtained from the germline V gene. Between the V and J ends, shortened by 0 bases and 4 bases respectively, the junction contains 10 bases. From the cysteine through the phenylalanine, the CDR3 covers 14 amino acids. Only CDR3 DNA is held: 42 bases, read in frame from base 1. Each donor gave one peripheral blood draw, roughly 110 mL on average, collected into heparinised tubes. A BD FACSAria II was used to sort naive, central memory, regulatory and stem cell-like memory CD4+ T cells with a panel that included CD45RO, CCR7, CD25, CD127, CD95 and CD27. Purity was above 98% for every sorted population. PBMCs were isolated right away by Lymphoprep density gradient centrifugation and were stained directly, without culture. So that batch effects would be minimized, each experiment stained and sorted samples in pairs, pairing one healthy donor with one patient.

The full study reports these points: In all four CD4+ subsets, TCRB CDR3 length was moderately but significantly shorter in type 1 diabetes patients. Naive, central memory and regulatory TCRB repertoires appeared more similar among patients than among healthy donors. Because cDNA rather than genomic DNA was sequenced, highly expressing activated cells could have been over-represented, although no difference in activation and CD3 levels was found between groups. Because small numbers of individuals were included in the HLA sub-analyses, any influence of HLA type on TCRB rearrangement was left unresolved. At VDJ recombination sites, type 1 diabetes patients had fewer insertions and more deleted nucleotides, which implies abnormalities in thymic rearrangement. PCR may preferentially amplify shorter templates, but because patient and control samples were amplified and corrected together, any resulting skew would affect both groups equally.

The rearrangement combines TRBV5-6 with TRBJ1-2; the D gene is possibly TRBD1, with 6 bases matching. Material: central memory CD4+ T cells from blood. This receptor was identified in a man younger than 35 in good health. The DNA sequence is TGTGCCAGCAGCTTGGGCAGGGGATTCTATGGCTACACCTTC. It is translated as CASSLGRGFYGYTF.